Sequencing of this T cell receptor beta chain was carried out in a study of T cell responses to AZD1222 COVID-19 vaccine. Study at large: It was second doses at about 4 or about 12 weeks that were pooled.

The method was immunoSEQ multiplex PCR; TCRdb's version includes in-frame clones alone and lacks a portion of them. The sample holds about 86,000 clones, 90% seen once. V shed 4 bases and J shed 8 bases, with 13 bases lying between them. Germline assignment: CDR1 SGHKS and CDR2 YYEKEE (reference sequence). There are 13 residues in the CDR3. The sequence was collected from an adult in good health. The specimen comprised peripheral blood, sampled on day 0 of AZD1222 vaccination. The chain is built from TRBV5-5 and TRBJ1-5; D call uncertain. CDR3 bases: TGTGCCAGCAGCCCGACACCGAGTGAGCCCCAGCATTTT. This encodes CASSPTPSEPQHF.